The source of this TCR beta chain is a study of cytomegalovirus exposure and HLA in healthy donors. Primers included in the PCR were 60 Vbeta and 13 Jbeta primers. Produced via immunoSEQ multiplex PCR; TCRdb's table is partial and in-frame only. Seen here are approximately 110,000 clones, about 80% observed once, and the top ten hold 3.6%. Study outcomes and limitations: Investigators reported over 150 TCR beta chains as tied to cytomegalovirus.

Of note for this clone: Its antigen remains unknown. Sequence at one end of the junction differs from germline and may be a read error.

The CDR3 is 15 amino acids. Germline lookup yields CDR1 SGHRS and CDR2 YFSETQ. The TCR originated in a middle-aged man in good health and CMV-seronegative. This sequence joins TRBV5-1 and TRBJ2-6; D possibly corresponds to TRBD1 (5 bases). The sample taken for sequencing was PBMCs. This chain's CDR3 is CASSLGFSGANGLTF. The CDR3 coding sequence is TGCGCCAGCAGCCTGGGGTTTTCTGGGGCCAACGGCCTGACTTTC.